In its sample, the clone carrying this T cell receptor beta chain was seen a few times. This entry comes from a study of identical twins. TCRdb analysed the 5' RACE reads with MiXCR anew, one entry per CDR3 protein. Of 550,000 to 700,000 distinct CDR3 sequences listed, just under 10% were seen once; the top ten hold approximately 3%. These data also formed part of another study, on yellow fever vaccine responses in identical twins.

The source material was PBMCs. This receptor was obtained from a woman between 18 and 29 years old in good health.

DNA of the CDR3: TGTGCCACCCCTCAGGAAGATACGCAGTATTTT. It codes for CATPQEDTQYF. The rearrangement uses TRBV7-9 and TRBJ2-3; D is unresolved. The V gene lost 10 bases and the J gene lost 5 bases, with 10 bases spanning the gap. The germline CDR1 and CDR2 sequences are SEHNR and FQNEAQ (reference sequence). This CDR3 contains 11 residues.